This section outlines one T cell receptor (beta chain) sequence together with its context. The data derive from a study of blood T cell repertoires in COVID-19. About the study: The origin of the acute and convalescent COVID-19 samples was the United States, Italy and Spain. Sources were T cells, B-cell-depleted T cells, or PBMCs; the material itself was cDNA or gDNA.

In the original workflow: Estimation of nucleated cell counts relied on the amplification of reference gene primers. The method was immunoSEQ multiplex PCR; TCRdb's version includes in-frame clones alone and lacks a portion of them. That table supplies the V and J calls and clone size; D and trimming were determined from the DNA. Of some 200,000 clones listed, 86% are singletons. Trimming took 0 bases from V and 7 from J, leaving 10 bases between them. CDR1 is MGHRA and CDR2 is YSYEKL in the germline V gene. The CDR3 is made up of 14 amino acids. The sequence derives from a man older than 75 with acute or convalescent COVID-19. Sequenced: peripheral blood. The rearrangement uses TRBV4-1 and TRBJ1-5; D is unclear. The CDR3 region is CASSQDRVRQPQHF. CDR3 bases: TGCGCCAGCAGCCAAGATCGGGTGAGACAGCCCCAGCATTTT.